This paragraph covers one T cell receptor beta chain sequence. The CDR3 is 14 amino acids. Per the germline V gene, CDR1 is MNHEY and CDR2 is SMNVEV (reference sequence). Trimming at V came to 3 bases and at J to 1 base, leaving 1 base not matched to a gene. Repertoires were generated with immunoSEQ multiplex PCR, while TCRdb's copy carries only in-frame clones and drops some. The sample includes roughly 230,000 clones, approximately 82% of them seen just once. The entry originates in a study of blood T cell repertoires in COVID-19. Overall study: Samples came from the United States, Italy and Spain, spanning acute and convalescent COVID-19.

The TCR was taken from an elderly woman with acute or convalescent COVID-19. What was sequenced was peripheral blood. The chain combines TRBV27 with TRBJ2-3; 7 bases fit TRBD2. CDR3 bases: TGTGCCAGCAGTTTTGGGGGGGGCACAGATACGCAGTATTTT. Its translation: CASSFGGGTDTQYF.